A single sample is the source of the 16 T cell receptor beta chains below, sequenced in a study of blood T cell repertoires in COVID-19. Data came from immunoSEQ multiplex PCR; TCRdb stores just in-frame clones and leaves some out. The sample shows about 200,000 clones, 86% of them seen only once. The sample taken for sequencing was peripheral blood. Receptors originate from a man at least 80 years old with acute or convalescent COVID-19.

V gene TRBV9 combines with J gene TRBJ1-2; D uncertain. Trimming pared 0 bases from V and 8 bases from J, leaving 11 bases between. The CDR3 has 13 amino acids. In germline, CDR1 is SGDLS, CDR2 YYNGEE. CDR3: CASSVDGVGGYTF. In nucleotides, the CDR3 is TGTGCCAGCAGCGTAGACGGGGTGGGAGGCTACACCTTC.

This sequence joins TRBV7-9 and TRBJ1-1; 7 bases are a match to TRBD1. This CDR3 contains 12 residues. Trimming cost V 5 bases and J 8 bases; bases outside gene matches: 5. Germline V gene sequence: CDR1 SEHNR, CDR2 FQNEAQ (reference sequence). The CDR3 nucleotides read TGTGCCAGCAGCCGGGTGGACAGGGAAGCTTTCTTT. Translating gives CASSRVDREAFF.

This sequence joins TRBV3-1 (or the pseudogene TRBV3-2) and TRBJ2-5, with TRBD2 matching 7 bases. CDR1 is LGHDT and CDR2 is YNNKEL in the germline V gene (reference sequence). After removal of 4 bases from V and 5 bases from J, the junction contained 7 bases not matched to a gene. The CDR3 is 14 amino acids. The CDR3 spells CASSRSGAGETQYF. The CDR3 DNA sequence: TGTGCCAGCAGCCGTTCGGGAGCGGGGGAGACCCAGTACTTC.

The rearrangement links TRBV20-1 to TRBJ2-1; no firm D call. CDR3 length equals 9 residues. V lost 6 bases and J 6 bases, leaving 3 bases between the germline ends. Germline lookup yields CDR1 DFQATT and CDR2 SNEGSKA (reference sequence). CDR3 nucleotide sequence: TGCAGTGCCTCCAATGAGCAGTTCTTC. This encodes CSASNEQFF.

The chain joins TRBV7-8 to TRBJ2-7, with 10 bases lining up with TRBD2. Trimming at V came to 6 bases and at J to 2 bases, leaving 7 bases not matched to a gene. Germline CDR1 and CDR2: SGHVS and FQNEAQ. The CDR3 has 15 amino acids. CDR3 region: CASSQAGGAPYEQYF. The CDR3, as DNA: TGTGCCAGCAGTCAAGCGGGGGGGGCACCCTACGAGCAGTACTTC.

V usage is TRBV7-2 and J usage is TRBJ2-3; 7 bases fit TRBD1. This CDR3 comprises 14 residues. The trim removed 6 bases at V and 2 bases at J, leaving 5 bases unmatched. Germline lookup yields CDR1 SGHTA and CDR2 FQGNSA. The CDR3 nucleotides read TGTGCCAGCAGGAGACAGGGATACACAGATACGCAGTATTTT. Translated: CASRRQGYTDTQYF.

The chain is built from TRBV28 and TRBJ1-4; unclear D gene. Trimming pared 3 bases from V and 8 bases from J, leaving 7 bases between. This CDR3 region has 12 residues. Germline V CDR1 and CDR2: MDHEN, SYDVKM. CDR3 region: CASSLLKEKLFF. CDR3 DNA sequence: TGTGCCAGCAGTTTGTTAAAAGAAAAACTGTTTTTT.

DNA for the CDR3: TGTGCCACTGGGACTGACCGGGACAGGGTCGGGAATTCACCCCTCCACTTT. Amino acids: CATGTDRDRVGNSPLHF. V is TRBV15 and J is TRBJ1-6; 9 nucleotides match TRBD1. V shed 9 bases and J 7 bases; nucleotides not matched to a gene: 16. This CDR3 is 17 amino acids long. Germline values: CDR1 LNHNV, CDR2 YYDKDF (reference sequence).

The chain uses TRBV4-1 and TRBJ2-3; tentatively, D is TRBD2 (6 bases). The CDR3 has 15 amino acids. V dropped 0 bases and J dropped 9 bases, with 16 bases sitting between them. CDR1 MGHRA and CDR2 YSYEKL come from the germline V gene. CDR3 DNA: TGCGCCAGCAGCCAAGAACCCGGGACTCGTATAACGCAGTATTTT. Its protein product is CASSQEPGTRITQYF.

Only a few counts were recorded for this clone. The rearrangement links TRBV7-3 to TRBJ2-3, with D possibly being TRBD2 (6 bases). Trimming left V 2 bases short and J 0 bases short, with 6 bases between. Germline assignment: CDR1 SGHTA and CDR2 FQGTGA. This CDR3 is built from 14 residues. In DNA form, the CDR3 reads TGTGCCAGCAGCTTAGGGACTAGCACAGATACGCAGTATTTT. Amino acids: CASSLGTSTDTQYF.

The chain combines TRBV11-1 with TRBJ2-1; 10 nucleotides line up with TRBD2. The V gene's germline CDR1 is SGHAT and CDR2 FQDESV (reference sequence). V trimming: 1 base; J trimming: 4 bases; junction bases outside the gene matches: 4. The CDR3 contains 16 residues. CDR3 in amino acids: CASSLGTSGTYNEQFF. The CDR3 DNA reads TGTGCCAGCAGCTTAGGGACTAGCGGAACTTACAATGAGCAGTTCTTC.

The chain recombines TRBV5-6 with TRBJ1-5, with D possibly matching TRBD1 (6 bases). CDR3 length: 14 residues. The V gene lost 1 base and the J gene lost 3 bases, with 8 bases spanning the gap. The V gene's germline CDR1 is SGHDT and CDR2 YYEEEE. CDR3 amino acids: CASSLTGNNQPQHF. CDR3 coding DNA: TGTGCCAGCAGCTTGACAGGGAACAATCAGCCCCAGCATTTT. Based on the CDR3 plus reference TRBV5-6 and TRBJ1-5, the full variable domain is DAGVTQSPTHLIKTRGQQVTLRCSPKSGHDTVSWYQQALGQGPQFIFQYYEEEERQRGNFPDRFSGHQFPNYSSELNVNALLLGDSALYLCASSLTGNNQPQHFGDGTRLSIL.

The V call is TRBV5-1, the J call TRBJ1-4; D is perhaps TRBD1 (6 bases). Germline V gene sequence: CDR1 SGHRS, CDR2 YFSETQ. The CDR3 has 16 amino acids. V was shortened by 1 base and J by 0 bases, with 10 bases between the two germline ends. For the CDR3, the DNA is TGCGCCAGCAGCTTGCTTGGACAGTCAACTAATGAAAAACTGTTTTTT. Translation: CASSLLGQSTNEKLFF.

This clone showed up just once. The V gene is TRBV28, the J gene TRBJ1-3; possibly TRBD1 for D (5 bases). The ends were cut back, 2 bases at V and 7 bases at J, with 9 bases in the middle. This CDR3 region has 13 residues. CDR1 is MDHEN and CDR2 is SYDVKM in the germline V gene. In nucleotides, the CDR3 is TGTGCCAGCAGTTTAGGACATCGGAACACCATATATTTT. Its translation is CASSLGHRNTIYF.

This clone was seen only a few times. This rearrangement joins TRBV25-1 to TRBJ1-6; D gene uncertain. This CDR3 has 15 amino acids. V lost 1 base and J 5 bases, leaving 9 bases between the germline ends. Germline CDR1 and CDR2: MGHDK and SYGVNS. CDR3 DNA: TGTGCCAGCAGTGAATCCACAGCACATAATTCACCCCTCCACTTT. Amino acids: CASSESTAHNSPLHF.

The chain combines TRBV24-1 with TRBJ1-2; a possible D gene is TRBD1 (6 bases). The CDR3 covers 13 residues. Per the germline V gene, CDR1 is KGHDR and CDR2 is SFDVKD. Trimming removed 9 bases at V and 2 bases at J, with 12 bases between. The CDR3, as DNA: TGTGCCACCCAGACAGGACCCAACTATGGCTACACCTTC. It is translated as CATQTGPNYGYTF.